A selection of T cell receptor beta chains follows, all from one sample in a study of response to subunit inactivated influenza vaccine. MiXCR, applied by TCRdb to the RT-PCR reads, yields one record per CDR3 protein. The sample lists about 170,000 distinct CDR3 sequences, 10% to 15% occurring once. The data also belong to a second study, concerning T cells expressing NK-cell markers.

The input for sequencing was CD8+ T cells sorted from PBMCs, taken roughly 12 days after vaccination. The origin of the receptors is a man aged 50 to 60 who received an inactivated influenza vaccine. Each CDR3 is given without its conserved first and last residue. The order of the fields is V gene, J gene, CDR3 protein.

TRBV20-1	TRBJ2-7	SARSVSGSLYEQY
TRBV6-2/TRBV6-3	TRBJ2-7	ASSYRDRRPYEQY
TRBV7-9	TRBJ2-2	ASSLLSVGGSPGELF
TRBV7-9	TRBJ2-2	ASRTPGELF
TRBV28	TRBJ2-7	ASSFARQAGLRGYEQY
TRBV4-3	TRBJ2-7	ASSQGGRGVWEQY
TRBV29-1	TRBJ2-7	SASGGAAYEQY
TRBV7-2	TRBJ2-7	ASSYYGPSYEQY
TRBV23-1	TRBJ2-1	ASVRDPIIIEQF
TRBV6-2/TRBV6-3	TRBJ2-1	ASSYSPSGFYNEQF
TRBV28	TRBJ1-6	ASDRSPNSPLH
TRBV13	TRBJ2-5	ASSIRTGQETQY
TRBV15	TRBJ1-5	ATSRLQTGLPPWPQH
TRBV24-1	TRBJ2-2	ATSEASSNTGELF
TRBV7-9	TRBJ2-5	ASSLGGLETQY
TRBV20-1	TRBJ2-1	SARWLAGTYNEQF
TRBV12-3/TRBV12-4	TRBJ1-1	ASSLALYQVEAF
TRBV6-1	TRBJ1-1	ASRSGTGLLEAF
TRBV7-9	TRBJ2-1	ASSLVTGSGEQF
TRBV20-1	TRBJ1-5	SAETARDSNQPQH
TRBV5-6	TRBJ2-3	ASSDGTSTDTQY
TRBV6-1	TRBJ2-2	ASTYTPYTGELF
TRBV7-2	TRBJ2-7	ASSLTGAGYSYEQY
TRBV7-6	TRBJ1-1	ASSLVVSQNTEAF
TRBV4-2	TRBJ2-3	ASSPLGLAGEEGNTDTQY
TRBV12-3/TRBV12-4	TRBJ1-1	ASSESPHEAF
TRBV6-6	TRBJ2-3	ASGDRVGDTQY
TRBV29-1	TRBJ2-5	SVLTGGGETQY
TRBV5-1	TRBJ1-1	ASSLSGRNTEAF
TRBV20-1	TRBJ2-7	STAAGTGIMSYEQY
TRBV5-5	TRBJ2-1	ASSVTSGRFSSYNEQF
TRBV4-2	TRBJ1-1	ASSPLKGYDMMDTEAF
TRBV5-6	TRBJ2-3	ASSFRDTQY
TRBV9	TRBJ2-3	ASSVTGTGIETDTQY
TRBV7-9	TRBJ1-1	ASSTMNTEAF
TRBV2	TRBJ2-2	ASVAGANTGELF
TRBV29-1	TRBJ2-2	SVEQGTAGELF
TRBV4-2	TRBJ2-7	ASSHRDSPYEQY
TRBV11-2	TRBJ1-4	ASSLLGQLF
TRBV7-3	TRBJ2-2	ASSPDRAGELF
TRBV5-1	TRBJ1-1	ASSLEWGTNTEAF
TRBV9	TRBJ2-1	ASSVGSGTHNEQF
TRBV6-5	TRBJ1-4	ASSLSQGALSEKLF
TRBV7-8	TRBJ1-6	ASSLDPTHYNSPLH
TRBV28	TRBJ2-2	ASAGGPRRSGELF
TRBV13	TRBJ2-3	ASSSRQGTQY